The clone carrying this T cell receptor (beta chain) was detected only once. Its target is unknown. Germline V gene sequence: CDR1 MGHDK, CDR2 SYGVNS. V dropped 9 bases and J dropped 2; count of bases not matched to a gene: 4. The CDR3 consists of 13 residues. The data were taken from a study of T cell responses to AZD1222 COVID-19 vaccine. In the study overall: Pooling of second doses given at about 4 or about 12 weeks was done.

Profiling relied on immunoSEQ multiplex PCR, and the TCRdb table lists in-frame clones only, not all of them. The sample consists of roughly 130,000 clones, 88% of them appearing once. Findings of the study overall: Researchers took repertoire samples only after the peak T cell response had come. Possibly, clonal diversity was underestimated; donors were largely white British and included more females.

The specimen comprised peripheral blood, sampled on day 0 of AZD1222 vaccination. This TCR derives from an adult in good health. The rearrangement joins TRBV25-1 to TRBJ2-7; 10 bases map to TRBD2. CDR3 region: CASTSGVTYEQYF. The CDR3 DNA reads TGTGCCAGTACTAGCGGGGTAACCTACGAGCAGTACTTC.